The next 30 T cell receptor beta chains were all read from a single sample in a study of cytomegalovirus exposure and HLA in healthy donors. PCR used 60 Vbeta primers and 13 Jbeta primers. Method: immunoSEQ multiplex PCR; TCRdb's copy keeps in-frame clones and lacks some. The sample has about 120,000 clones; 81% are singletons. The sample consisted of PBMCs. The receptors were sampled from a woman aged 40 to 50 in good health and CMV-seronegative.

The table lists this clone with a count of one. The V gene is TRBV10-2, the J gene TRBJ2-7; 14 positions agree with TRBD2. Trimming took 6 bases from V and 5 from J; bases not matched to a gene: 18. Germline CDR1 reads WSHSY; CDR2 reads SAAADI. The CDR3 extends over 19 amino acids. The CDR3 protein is CASSPLPGLAGVGGDEQYF. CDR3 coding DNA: TGCGCCAGCAGCCCACTCCCGGGACTAGCGGGAGTGGGAGGCGACGAGCAGTACTTC.

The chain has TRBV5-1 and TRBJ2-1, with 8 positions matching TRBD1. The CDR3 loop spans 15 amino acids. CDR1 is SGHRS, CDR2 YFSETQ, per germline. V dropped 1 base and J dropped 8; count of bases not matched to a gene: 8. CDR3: CASSLQRTGIDEQFF. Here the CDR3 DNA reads TGCGCCAGCAGCTTGCAAAGGACAGGGATTGATGAGCAGTTCTTC.

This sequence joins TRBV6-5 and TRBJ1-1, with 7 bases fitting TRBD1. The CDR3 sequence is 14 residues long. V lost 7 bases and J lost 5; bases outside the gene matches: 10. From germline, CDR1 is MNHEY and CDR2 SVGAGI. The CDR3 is CASMEEGARTEAFF. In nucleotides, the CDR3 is TGTGCCAGCATGGAGGAGGGGGCGCGAACTGAAGCTTTCTTT.

In DNA form, the CDR3 reads TGTGCCAGCAGTTTAGCTCAAGAGACCCAGTACTTC. The encoded protein is CASSLAQETQYF. The chain joins TRBV2 to TRBJ2-5; D is unresolved. The CDR3 is 12 amino acids. Germline assignment: CDR1 SNHLY and CDR2 FYNNEI. Trimming stripped 5 bases from V and 2 bases from J, with 6 bases between.

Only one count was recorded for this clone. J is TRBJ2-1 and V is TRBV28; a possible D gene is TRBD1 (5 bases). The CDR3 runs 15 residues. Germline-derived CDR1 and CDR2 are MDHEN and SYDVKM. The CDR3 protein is CATSDTLGSYNEQFF. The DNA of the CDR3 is TGTGCTACCTCGGACACCCTGGGGTCCTACAATGAGCAGTTCTTC.

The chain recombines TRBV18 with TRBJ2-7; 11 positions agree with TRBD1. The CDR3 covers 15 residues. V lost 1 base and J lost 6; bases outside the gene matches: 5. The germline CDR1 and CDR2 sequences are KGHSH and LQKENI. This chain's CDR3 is CASSPRDRGVGEQYF. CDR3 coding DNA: TGTGCCAGCTCACCACGGGACAGGGGGGTCGGCGAGCAGTACTTC.

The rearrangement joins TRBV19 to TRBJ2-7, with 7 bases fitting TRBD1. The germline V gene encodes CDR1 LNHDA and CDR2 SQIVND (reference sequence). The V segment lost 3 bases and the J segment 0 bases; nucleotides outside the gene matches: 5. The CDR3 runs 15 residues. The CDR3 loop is CASSMGRDSSYEQYF. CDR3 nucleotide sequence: TGTGCCAGTAGTATGGGTCGGGACAGCTCCTACGAGCAGTACTTC.

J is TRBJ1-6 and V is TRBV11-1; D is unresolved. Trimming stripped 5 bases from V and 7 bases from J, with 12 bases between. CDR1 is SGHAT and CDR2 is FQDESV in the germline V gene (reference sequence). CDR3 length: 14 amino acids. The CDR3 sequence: CASSPRGPNSPLHF. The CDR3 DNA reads TGTGCCAGCAGCCCGCGCGGGCCAAATTCACCCCTCCACTTT.

The CDR3 here is CASQAKGHLNTEAFF. The DNA for the CDR3 is TGTGCCAGCCAGGCCAAGGGACACCTGAACACTGAAGCTTTCTTT. The chain is built from TRBV6-1 and TRBJ1-1; tentatively, D is TRBD1 (6 bases). Germline CDR1 reads MNHNS; CDR2 reads SASEGT. Trimming left V 8 bases short and J 0 bases short, with 16 bases between. The CDR3 length is 15 residues.

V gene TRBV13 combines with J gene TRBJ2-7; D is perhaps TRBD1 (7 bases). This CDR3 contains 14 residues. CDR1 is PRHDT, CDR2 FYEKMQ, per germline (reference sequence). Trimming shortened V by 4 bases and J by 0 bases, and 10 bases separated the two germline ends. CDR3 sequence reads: CASSWGDSSYEQYF. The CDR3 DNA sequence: TGTGCCAGCAGCTGGGGGGACAGCTCCTACGAGCAGTACTTC.

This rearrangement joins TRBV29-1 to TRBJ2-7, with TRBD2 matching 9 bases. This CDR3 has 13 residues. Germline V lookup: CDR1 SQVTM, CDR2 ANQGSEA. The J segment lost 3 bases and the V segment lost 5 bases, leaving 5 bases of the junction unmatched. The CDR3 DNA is TGCAGCGTTAGACTAGCGGACTACTACGAGCAGTACTTC. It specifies CSVRLADYYEQYF.

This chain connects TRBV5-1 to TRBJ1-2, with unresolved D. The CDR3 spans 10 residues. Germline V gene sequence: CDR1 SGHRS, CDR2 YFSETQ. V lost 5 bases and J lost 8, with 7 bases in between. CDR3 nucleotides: TGCGCCAGCAGTCTAAACGGCTACACCTTC. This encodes CASSLNGYTF.

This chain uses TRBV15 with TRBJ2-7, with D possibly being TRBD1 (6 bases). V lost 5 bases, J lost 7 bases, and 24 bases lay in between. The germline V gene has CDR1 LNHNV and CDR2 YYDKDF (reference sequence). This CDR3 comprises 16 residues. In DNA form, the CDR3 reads TGTGCCACCAGCTTCCGGCCGGGACATAATTTAGGGGAGCAGTACTTC. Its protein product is CATSFRPGHNLGEQYF.

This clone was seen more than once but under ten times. This chain's CDR3 is CASSQDREGRAEAFF. CDR3 bases: TGTGCCAGCAGCCAAGACCGGGAGGGGAGGGCTGAAGCTTTCTTT. V is TRBV4-2 and J is TRBJ1-1; a weak D match, TRBD1 (5 bases). Trimming left V 0 bases short and J 6 bases short, with 14 bases between. The length of the CDR3 is 15 residues. The germline V gene encodes CDR1 LGHNA and CDR2 YNFKEQ.

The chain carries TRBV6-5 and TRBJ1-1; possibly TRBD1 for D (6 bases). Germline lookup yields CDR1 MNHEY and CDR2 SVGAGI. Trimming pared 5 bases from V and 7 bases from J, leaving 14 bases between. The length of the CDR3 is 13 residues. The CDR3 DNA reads TGTGCCAGCAGTCAAACGGACAGTTGTGAAGCTTTCTTT. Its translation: CASSQTDSCEAFF.

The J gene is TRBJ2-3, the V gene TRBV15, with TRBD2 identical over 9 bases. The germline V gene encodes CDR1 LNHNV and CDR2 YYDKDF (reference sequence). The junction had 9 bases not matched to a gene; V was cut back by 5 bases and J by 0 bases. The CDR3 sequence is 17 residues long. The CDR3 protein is CATSFKAGGSSTDTQYF. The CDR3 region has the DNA TGTGCCACCAGCTTCAAAGCGGGAGGATCCAGCACAGATACGCAGTATTTT.

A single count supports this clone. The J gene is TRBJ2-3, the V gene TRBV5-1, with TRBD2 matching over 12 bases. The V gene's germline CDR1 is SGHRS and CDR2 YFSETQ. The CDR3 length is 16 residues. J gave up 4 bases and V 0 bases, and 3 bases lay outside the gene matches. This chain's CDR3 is CASSLGLAGGADTQYF. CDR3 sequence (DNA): TGCGCCAGCAGCTTGGGCCTAGCGGGAGGGGCAGATACGCAGTATTTT.

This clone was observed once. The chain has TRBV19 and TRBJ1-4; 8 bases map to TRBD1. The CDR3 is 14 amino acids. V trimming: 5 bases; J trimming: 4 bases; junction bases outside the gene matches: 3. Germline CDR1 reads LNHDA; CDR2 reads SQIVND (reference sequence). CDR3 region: CASSYRGSNEKLFF. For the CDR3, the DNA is TGTGCCAGTAGTTACAGGGGGAGTAATGAAAAACTGTTTTTT.

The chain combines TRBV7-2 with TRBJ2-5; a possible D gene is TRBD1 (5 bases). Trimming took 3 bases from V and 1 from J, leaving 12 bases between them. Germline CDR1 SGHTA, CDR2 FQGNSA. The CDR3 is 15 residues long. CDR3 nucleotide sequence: TGTGCCAGCAGCTTTAAGGGGTATAGCCAAGAGACCCAGTACTTC. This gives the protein CASSFKGYSQETQYF.

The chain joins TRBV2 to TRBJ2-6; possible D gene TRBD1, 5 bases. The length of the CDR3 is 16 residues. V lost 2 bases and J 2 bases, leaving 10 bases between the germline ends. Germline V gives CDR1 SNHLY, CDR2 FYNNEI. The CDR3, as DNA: TGTGCCAGCAGTGAAAACGTAGGGGCTGGGGCCAACGTCCTGACTTTC. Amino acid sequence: CASSENVGAGANVLTF.

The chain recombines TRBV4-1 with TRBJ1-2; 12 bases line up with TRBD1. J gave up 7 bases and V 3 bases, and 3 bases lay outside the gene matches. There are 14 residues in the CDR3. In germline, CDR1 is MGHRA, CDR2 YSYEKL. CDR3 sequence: CASSQGQGARGYTF. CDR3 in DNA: TGCGCCAGCAGCCAGGGACAGGGGGCGCGTGGCTACACCTTC.

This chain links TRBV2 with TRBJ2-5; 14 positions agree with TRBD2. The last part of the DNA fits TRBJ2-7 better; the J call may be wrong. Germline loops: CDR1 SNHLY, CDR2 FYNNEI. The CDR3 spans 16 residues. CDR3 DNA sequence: TGTGCCAGCAGTGAAGGCGGACTAGCGGGGGGATACGAGCAGTACTTC. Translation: CASSEGGLAGGYEQYF.

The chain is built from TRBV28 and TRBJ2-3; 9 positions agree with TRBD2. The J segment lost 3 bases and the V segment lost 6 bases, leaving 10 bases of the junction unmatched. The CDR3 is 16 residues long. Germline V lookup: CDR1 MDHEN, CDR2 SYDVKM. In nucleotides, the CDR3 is TGTGCCAGCAGGGCGTTGGGGCGGGAGGGAACAGATACGCAGTATTTT. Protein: CASRALGREGTDTQYF. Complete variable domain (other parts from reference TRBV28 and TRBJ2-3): DVKVTQSSRYLVKRTGEKVFLECVQDMDHENMFWYRQDPGLGLRLIYFSYDVKMKEKGDIPEGYSVSREKKERFSLILESASTNQTSMYLCASRALGREGTDTQYFGPGTRLTVL.

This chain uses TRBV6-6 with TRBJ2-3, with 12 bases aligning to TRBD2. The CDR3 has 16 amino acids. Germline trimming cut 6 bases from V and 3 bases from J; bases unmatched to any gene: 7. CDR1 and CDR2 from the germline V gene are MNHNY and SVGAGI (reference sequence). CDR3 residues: CASRIRLAGATDTQYF. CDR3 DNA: TGTGCCAGCAGAATCCGACTAGCGGGAGCTACAGATACGCAGTATTTT.

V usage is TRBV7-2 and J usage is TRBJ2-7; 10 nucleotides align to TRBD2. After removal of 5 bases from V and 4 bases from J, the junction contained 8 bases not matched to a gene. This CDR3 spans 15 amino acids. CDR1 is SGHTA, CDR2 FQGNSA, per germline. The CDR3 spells CASSEGLARDYEQYF. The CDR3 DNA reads TGTGCCAGCAGCGAGGGACTAGCGAGAGATTACGAGCAGTACTTC.

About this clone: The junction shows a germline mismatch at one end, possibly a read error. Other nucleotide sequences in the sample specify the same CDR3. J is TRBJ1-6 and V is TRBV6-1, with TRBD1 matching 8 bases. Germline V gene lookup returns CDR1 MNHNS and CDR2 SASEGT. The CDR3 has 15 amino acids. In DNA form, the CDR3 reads TGTGCCAGCAGGAGACCGACAGGGGATAATTCCCCCCTCCACTTT. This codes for CASRRPTGDNSPLHF.

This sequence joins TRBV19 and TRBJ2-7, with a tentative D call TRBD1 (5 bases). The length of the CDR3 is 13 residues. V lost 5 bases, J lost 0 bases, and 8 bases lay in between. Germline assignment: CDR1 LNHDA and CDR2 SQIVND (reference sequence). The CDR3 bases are TGTGCCAGTAGTCTGACAGTCTCCTACGAGCAGTACTTC. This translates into CASSLTVSYEQYF.

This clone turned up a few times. The CDR3 here is CSADRETEAFF. The CDR3 nucleotides are TGCAGCGCCGACAGGGAAACTGAAGCTTTCTTT. The chain links TRBV29-1 to TRBJ1-1, with 7 bases that match TRBD1. J was trimmed by 5 bases and V by 7 bases; bases with no gene match: 4. This CDR3 has 11 amino acids. Germline V gives CDR1 SQVTM, CDR2 ANQGSEA.

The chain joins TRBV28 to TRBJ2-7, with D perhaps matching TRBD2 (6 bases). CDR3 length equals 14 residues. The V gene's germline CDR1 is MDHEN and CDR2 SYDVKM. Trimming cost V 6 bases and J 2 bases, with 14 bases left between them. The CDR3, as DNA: TGTGCCAGCAGGGGAGGAGGCAAGCCCTACGAGCAGTACTTC. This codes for CASRGGGKPYEQYF.

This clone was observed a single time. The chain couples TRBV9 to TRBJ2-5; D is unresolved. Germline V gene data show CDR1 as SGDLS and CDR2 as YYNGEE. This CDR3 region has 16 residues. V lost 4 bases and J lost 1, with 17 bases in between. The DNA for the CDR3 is TGTGCCAGCAGCCCCTCCGCGTTTAGCTCCCAAGAGACCCAGTACTTC. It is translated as CASSPSAFSSQETQYF.